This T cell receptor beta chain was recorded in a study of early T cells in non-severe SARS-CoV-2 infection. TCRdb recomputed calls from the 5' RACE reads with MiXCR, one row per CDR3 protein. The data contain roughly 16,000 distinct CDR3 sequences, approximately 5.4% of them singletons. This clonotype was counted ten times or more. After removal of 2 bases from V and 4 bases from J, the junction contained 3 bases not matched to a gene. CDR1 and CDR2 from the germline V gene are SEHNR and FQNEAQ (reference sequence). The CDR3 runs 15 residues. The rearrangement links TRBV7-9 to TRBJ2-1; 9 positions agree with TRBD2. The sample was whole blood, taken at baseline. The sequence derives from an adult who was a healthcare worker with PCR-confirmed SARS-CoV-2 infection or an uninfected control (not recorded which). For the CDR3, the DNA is TGTGCCAGCAGCTTATCCAGCGGGGGGTACAATGAGCAGTTCTTC. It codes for CASSLSSGGYNEQFF.